The clone carrying this T cell receptor beta chain was seen ten or more times. The target antigen is unknown. This sample stems from a study of human T cells and chemical hapten exposure. Study in general: The patients were mostly female; they had alopecia areata, totalis or universalis.

Study-wide findings and caveats: Healthy individuals' immune responses may differ from those of donors, who had alopecia.

TCRdb itself ran the RACE reads through MiXCR, one entry per CDR3 protein. The profile covers about 340,000 distinct CDR3 sequences, with about 7% appearing a single time and 7.5% to 8.5% taken by the ten largest. Time point: patch test 1, 2 weeks after DPC sensitization. Treatment here: therapeutic diphenylcyclopropenone sensitization with weekly scalp DPC. Donors, patients with alopecia ranging from 18 to 70 years old and judged suitable for DPC, provided samples. Total RNA came from unfractionated whole blood. The length of the CDR3 is 13 residues. CDR1 and CDR2 (germline): SGHTA, FQGNSA. Trimming took off 5 bases at V and 2 bases at J, with 10 bases between the two ends.

J is TRBJ2-7 and V is TRBV7-2; no clear D gene. The receptor was isolated from a woman between 18 and 29 years old with alopecia areata. Some clones in this sample may be carry-over from other donors' samples. Sequencing used whole blood, obtained in connection with sensitization to the hapten diphenylcyclopropenone (DPC). CDR3 sequence: CASSRPRTYEQYF. CDR3 nucleotide sequence: TGTGCCAGCAGCAGACCCCGGACCTACGAGCAGTACTTC.